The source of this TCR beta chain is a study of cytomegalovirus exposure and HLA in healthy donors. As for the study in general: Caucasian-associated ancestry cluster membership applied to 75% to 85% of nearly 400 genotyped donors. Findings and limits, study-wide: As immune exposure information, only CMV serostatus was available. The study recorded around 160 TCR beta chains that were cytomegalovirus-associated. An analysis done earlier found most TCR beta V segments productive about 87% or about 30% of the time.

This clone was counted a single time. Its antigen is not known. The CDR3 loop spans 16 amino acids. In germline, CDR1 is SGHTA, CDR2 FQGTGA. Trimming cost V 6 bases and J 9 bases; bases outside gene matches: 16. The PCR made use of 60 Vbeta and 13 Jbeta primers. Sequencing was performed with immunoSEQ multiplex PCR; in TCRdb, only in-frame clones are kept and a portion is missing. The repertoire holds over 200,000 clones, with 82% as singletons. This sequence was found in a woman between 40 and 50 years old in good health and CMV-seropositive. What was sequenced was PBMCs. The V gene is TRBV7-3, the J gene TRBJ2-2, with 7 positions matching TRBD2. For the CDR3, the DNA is TGTGCCAGCAGTCGAGGAGAGGGACTACTTGGCCGGGAGCTGTTTTTT. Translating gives CASSRGEGLLGRELFF.